The rows below give T cell receptor beta chains drawn from one sample of a study of T cells in Graves' hyperthyroidism and ophthalmopathy. TCRdb called the multiplex PCR reads again in MiXCR, with one record for every CDR3 protein. The table has over 700,000 distinct CDR3 sequences, roughly 37% seen once. The sequencing sample was made of blood. These receptors all stem from a man younger than 35 with Graves' hyperthyroidism. CDR3s leave out the opening cysteine and the closing phenylalanine or tryptophan. Each record gives: V gene, clone size, J gene, CDR3 protein. Part of the rows lack a size; the others show once, few, many or a class for expanded clones.

V: TRBV20-1
size: -
J: TRBJ1-5
CDR3: SARLSNQPQH

V: TRBV9
size: -
J: TRBJ1-1
CDR3: ASSVEGTVSTEAF

V: TRBV5-1
size: -
J: TRBJ2-7
CDR3: ASSLGRTSGHYEQY

V: TRBV29-1
size: few
J: TRBJ1-5
CDR3: SVAGTDSNQPQH

V: TRBV4-3
size: -
J: TRBJ2-7
CDR3: ASSQDEVEQY

V: TRBV7-3
size: many
J: TRBJ1-1
CDR3: ASSLSRTAEAF

V: TRBV4-3
size: -
J: TRBJ2-7
CDR3: ASSQDGRDEQY

V: TRBV9
size: -
J: TRBJ1-1
CDR3: ASSVGSTGIAEAF

V: TRBV5-1
size: -
J: TRBJ2-7
CDR3: ASSLPGLGEQY

V: TRBV7-8
size: few
J: TRBJ2-2
CDR3: ASSLESPANTGELF

V: TRBV5-5
size: once
J: TRBJ1-1
CDR3: ASSHSGGLREAS

V: TRBV5-4
size: -
J: TRBJ1-2
CDR3: ASSLEPGTEDGYT

V: TRBV19
size: many
J: TRBJ1-1
CDR3: ASSPPDRLNTEAF

V: TRBV24-1
size: few
J: TRBJ2-2
CDR3: ATSGQGGRTGELF

V: TRBV5-4
size: few
J: TRBJ1-1
CDR3: ASSLKDTEAF

V: TRBV5-1
size: few
J: TRBJ1-1
CDR3: ASSQGTGATEAF

V: TRBV10-2
size: -
J: TRBJ1-5
CDR3: ASSESARDQPQH

V: TRBV6-2/TRBV6-3
size: -
J: TRBJ2-2
CDR3: ASSYLAGGAGELF

V: TRBV20-1
size: few
J: TRBJ2-7
CDR3: SARELAGSYEQY

V: TRBV6-5
size: few
J: TRBJ1-2
CDR3: ASILPRPPYGYT

V: TRBV2
size: -
J: TRBJ2-7
CDR3: ASTGSGSRDEQY

V: TRBV2
size: few
J: TRBJ2-2
CDR3: ASSTTGANTGELF

V: TRBV7-9
size: -
J: TRBJ1-2
CDR3: ASTPGQGNGYT

V: TRBV29-1
size: -
J: TRBJ1-1
CDR3: SLDGLNTEAF

V: TRBV10-3
size: -
J: TRBJ2-5
CDR3: AISETSGNQETQY

V: TRBV20-1
size: -
J: TRBJ2-5
CDR3: SETGLLGETQY

V: TRBV12-3/TRBV12-4
size: -
J: TRBJ1-5
CDR3: ASSGDRRNQPQH

V: TRBV9
size: once
J: TRBJ1-3
CDR3: ASSPEGGLDTIY

V: TRBV29-1
size: once
J: TRBJ1-1
CDR3: SVEGDWEDTEAF

V: TRBV15
size: -
J: TRBJ2-5
CDR3: ATSREAGVQETQY

V: TRBV20-1
size: many
J: TRBJ1-2
CDR3: SAIDGRLYGYT

V: TRBV15
size: -
J: TRBJ1-2
CDR3: ATSTLGTGHT

V: TRBV29-1
size: many
J: TRBJ2-5
CDR3: SVLTGRDGETQY

V: TRBV7-2
size: few
J: TRBJ1-2
CDR3: ASSSTGTDTELYGYT

V: TRBV20-1
size: -
J: TRBJ2-6
CDR3: SASLPGGVSGANVLT

V: TRBV29-1
size: -
J: TRBJ2-6
CDR3: SVRQGGNTEA

V: TRBV10-3
size: -
J: TRBJ1-4
CDR3: AIRGTGEKLF

V: TRBV7-4
size: -
J: TRBJ2-3
CDR3: ASSLAPGFPSTDTQY

V: TRBV29-1
size: many
J: TRBJ1-3
CDR3: SVGTGVSGNTIY

V: TRBV7-9
size: few
J: TRBJ1-2
CDR3: ASSLVGRGTSYGYT

V: TRBV6-1
size: -
J: TRBJ1-2
CDR3: ASGGGPSGSNYGYT

V: TRBV5-6
size: few
J: TRBJ2-5
CDR3: ASSHDSKIVGY

V: TRBV7-9
size: few
J: TRBJ2-5
CDR3: ASSPWMGDRVQTQY

V: TRBV25-1
size: many
J: TRBJ2-7
CDR3: ASSALFYEQY

V: TRBV7-9
size: few
J: TRBJ2-2
CDR3: ASSSLAGVDTGELF

V: TRBV12-5
size: -
J: TRBJ1-1
CDR3: ASGWTENTEAF

V: TRBV30
size: -
J: TRBJ1-1
CDR3: AWSFTGGTEAF

V: TRBV10-3
size: -
J: TRBJ1-6
CDR3: ASSYRDGYNSPPH

V: TRBV15
size: -
J: TRBJ1-1
CDR3: ATSSPSHSEAF

V: TRBV2
size: many
J: TRBJ2-2
CDR3: ASSGEVTGELF

V: TRBV12-3/TRBV12-4
size: few
J: TRBJ1-1
CDR3: ASNPDSMNTEAF

V: TRBV7-9
size: few
J: TRBJ1-1
CDR3: ASSFRQGRTNTEAF

V: TRBV7-9
size: -
J: TRBJ2-2
CDR3: ASSDGDRGAELF

V: TRBV29-1
size: many
J: TRBJ1-4
CDR3: SALQTTNEKLF

V: TRBV10-1
size: many
J: TRBJ1-5
CDR3: ASSELRNQPQH

V: TRBV7-9
size: few
J: TRBJ2-7
CDR3: ASATSGDLYEQY

V: TRBV20-1
size: -
J: TRBJ2-7
CDR3: SASQRQGPYEQY

V: TRBV5-1
size: -
J: TRBJ1-4
CDR3: ASSLAGQGGDEKLF

V: TRBV5-1
size: many
J: TRBJ2-5
CDR3: ASSLGGLQETQY

V: TRBV20-1
size: few
J: TRBJ2-7
CDR3: SAALFTYEQY